Presented here are 23 T cell receptor beta chains from one specimen sequenced in a study of cytomegalovirus exposure and HLA in healthy donors (TCRdb year 2017). The library relied on the immunoSEQ multiplex PCR assay. The multiplex PCR relied on a mix of 60 forward primers for TCR Vbeta segments and 13 reverse primers for TCR Jbeta segments. The source is immuneACCESS, and TCRdb retained only in-frame sequences with V and J called. Part of the clones is not carried over; for the studies checked, unresolved V genes explain less than half of this, and the remainder is unexplained. The sample records fewer than 120,000 clones, 60% to 85% of which are singletons. The top ten hold under 1.5% of the sample. What was sequenced was PBMCs. The receptors shown here come from a woman aged 25 to 45 in good health and CMV-seronegative.

V and J are TRBV7-2 and TRBJ2-2; TRBD1 aligns across 7 bases. CDR3 length equals 14 residues. Germline V gene lookup returns CDR1 SGHTA and CDR2 FQGNSA. Trimming at V came to 5 bases and at J to 4 bases, leaving 4 bases not matched to a gene. The CDR3 reads CASSVTGSTGELFF. The CDR3 DNA sequence: TGTGCCAGCAGCGTGACAGGGAGCACCGGGGAGCTGTTTTTT.

V is TRBV18 and J is TRBJ2-7, with D possibly being TRBD1 (5 bases). V was cut by 0 bases and J by 3 bases, with 12 bases left in between. The CDR3 totals 15 residues. Germline CDR1 and CDR2: KGHSH and LQKENI. CDR3 amino acids: CASSPPAGPIYEQYF. Written as DNA, the CDR3 is TGTGCCAGCTCACCACCCGCAGGGCCCATCTACGAGCAGTACTTC.

The chain uses TRBV7-9 and TRBJ2-3; 7 nucleotides align to TRBD1. Germline V gene data show CDR1 as SEHNR and CDR2 as FQNEAQ (reference sequence). The CDR3 extends over 14 amino acids. Germline trimming cut 6 bases from V and 7 bases from J; bases unmatched to any gene: 10. The CDR3 here is CASRGGDVSYTQYF. The CDR3 nucleotides read TGTGCCAGCAGAGGGGGCGACGTCTCTTATACGCAGTATTTT.

The chain couples TRBV6-1 to TRBJ1-1; 7 nucleotides match TRBD1. CDR3 length: 15 amino acids. CDR1 MNHNS and CDR2 SASEGT come from the germline V gene. V lost 2 bases, J lost 5 bases, and 8 bases stayed unmatched. The CDR3 nucleotides read TGTGCCAGCAGTGAACAGGCACAGGGGCTTACTGAAGCTTTCTTT. Amino acids: CASSEQAQGLTEAFF.

The V gene is TRBV5-1, the J gene TRBJ2-2, with D perhaps TRBD2 (5 bases). The ends were cut back, 5 bases at V and 5 bases at J, with 16 bases in the middle. Germline values: CDR1 SGHRS, CDR2 YFSETQ. The CDR3 covers 15 residues. The CDR3 protein is CASSEEYPGTGELFF. In nucleotides, the CDR3 is TGCGCCAGCAGTGAGGAGTACCCGGGGACCGGGGAGCTGTTTTTT.

The J gene is TRBJ2-1, the V gene TRBV29-1; D is perhaps TRBD1 (5 bases). CDR3 size: 15 residues. With 0 bases removed from V and 8 bases from J, the gap between germline ends came to 17 bases. Germline lookup yields CDR1 SQVTM and CDR2 ANQGSEA. CDR3 protein: CSVEEIRVWGYEQFF. CDR3 DNA sequence: TGCAGCGTTGAAGAGATAAGGGTCTGGGGCTATGAGCAGTTCTTC.

This rearrangement joins TRBV6-5 to TRBJ1-1, with D perhaps matching TRBD1 (6 bases). The germline gives CDR1 MNHEY, CDR2 SVGAGI. CDR3 size: 15 residues. With 0 bases removed from V and 5 bases from J, the gap between germline ends came to 13 bases. The CDR3 loop is CASSYSGGAHTEAFF. The CDR3, as DNA: TGTGCCAGCAGTTACTCGGGGGGGGCTCATACTGAAGCTTTCTTT.

The rearrangement uses TRBV29-1 and TRBJ2-5, with no clear D. V was pared by 3 bases and J by 1 base, with 9 bases between. CDR3 size: 13 residues. Germline V gene sequence: CDR1 SQVTM, CDR2 ANQGSEA. Here the CDR3 DNA reads TGCAGCGTTGAGGCAGTGGCCCAAGAGACCCAGTACTTC. Its protein is CSVEAVAQETQYF.

This clone was picked up one time. V usage is TRBV4-3 and J usage is TRBJ1-2, with D maybe TRBD1 (5 bases). The CDR3 is made up of 15 amino acids. Per germline, CDR1 LGHNA and CDR2 YSLEER. V shed 1 base and J shed 3 bases, with 12 bases lying between them. CDR3 in amino acids: CASSQVVEGHYGYTF. The CDR3 bases are TGCGCCAGCAGCCAAGTCGTGGAGGGGCACTATGGCTACACCTTC.

The genes are TRBV2 and TRBJ2-1; 10 bases match TRBD2. The CDR3 has 16 amino acids. V was pared by 4 bases and J by 9 bases, with 12 bases of the junction left unmatched. CDR1 is SNHLY and CDR2 is FYNNEI in the germline V gene. Here the CDR3 DNA reads TGTGCCAGCAGTGTGGCTAGCGGGAGATTGAGCAGTGAGCAGTTCTTC. Encoded protein: CASSVASGRLSSEQFF.

The V and J genes are TRBV15 and TRBJ1-2; unclear D gene. The CDR3 loop spans 15 amino acids. Looked up from germline, CDR1 is LNHNV and CDR2 is YYDKDF (reference sequence). V lost 1 base and J lost 1, with 10 bases in between. Here the CDR3 DNA reads TGTGCCACCAGCAGAGTTGGAGTGGGTAACTATGGCTACACCTTC. Translating gives CATSRVGVGNYGYTF.

The rearrangement uses TRBV7-2 and TRBJ1-1; the D gene is possibly TRBD1 (6 bases). Trimming took off 1 base at V and 1 base at J, with 7 bases between the two ends. Germline lookup yields CDR1 SGHTA and CDR2 FQGNSA. This CDR3 has 14 amino acids. The CDR3 is CASSLGQENTEAFF. CDR3 nucleotides: TGTGCCAGCAGCTTAGGACAGGAGAACACTGAAGCTTTCTTT.

J is TRBJ1-4 and V is TRBV30; the match to TRBD1 covers 8 bases. Trimming removed 3 bases from V and 7 bases from J; junction bases left unmatched: 10. The V gene's germline CDR1 is GTSNPN and CDR2 SVGIG (reference sequence). This CDR3 region has 15 residues. CDR3 sequence reads: CAWSWAGGGGEKLFF. The CDR3, as DNA: TGTGCCTGGAGCTGGGCAGGGGGCGGGGGTGAAAAACTGTTTTTT.

The chain couples TRBV10-3 to TRBJ1-2; a possible D gene is TRBD1 (5 bases). The V gene's germline CDR1 is ENHRY and CDR2 SYGVKD. The V end lost 4 bases, the J end lost 2 bases, and 17 bases lay between the germline ends. CDR3 length: 16 amino acids. CDR3 in DNA: TGTGCCATCAGTGGCCCCGGTGCAGGGCAAAACTATGGCTACACCTTC. Encoded protein: CAISGPGAGQNYGYTF.

For this clone: Relative to the germline gene, one junction end is altered; a read error may explain this. The V call is TRBV20-1, the J call TRBJ2-7, with D perhaps TRBD2 (5 bases). Germline V CDR1 and CDR2: DFQATT, SNEGSKA (reference sequence). The CDR3 sequence is 11 residues long. The CDR3 bases are TGCAGTGTGCTCGGAGGAGCCGCTCCGAACTTC. Translation: CSVLGGAAPNF.

This clone was observed a few times. The V gene is TRBV5-1, the J gene TRBJ1-1; D gene ambiguous. CDR1 and CDR2 from the germline V gene are SGHRS and YFSETQ. V lost 0 bases and J 3 bases, leaving 6 bases between the germline ends. The CDR3 sequence is 13 residues long. CDR3 DNA sequence: TGCGCCAGCAGCTTGGTCGGGTACACTGAAGCTTTCTTT. Its translation is CASSLVGYTEAFF.

CDR3 coding DNA: TGTGCCAGCAGTTACGCAGGGGATCCGGACGAGCAGTACTTC. Protein product: CASSYAGDPDEQYF. The rearrangement links TRBV6-5 to TRBJ2-7, with D tentatively TRBD1 (6 bases). V shed 2 bases and J shed 5 bases, with 13 bases lying between them. The germline gives CDR1 MNHEY, CDR2 SVGAGI. CDR3 length equals 14 residues.

CDR3 DNA: TGTGCCAGCAGCGTAGCTACCGGACTAGCGGGAGATCAGTTCTTC. This gives the protein CASSVATGLAGDQFF. J is TRBJ2-1 and V is TRBV9; 13 bases agree with TRBD2. The V gene end was trimmed by 0 bases and the J gene end by 13 bases; junction bases not matched to a gene: 7. The CDR3 loop spans 15 amino acids. Germline V gene data show CDR1 as SGDLS and CDR2 as YYNGEE.

The gene calls are TRBV14 and TRBJ2-7; D gene unclear. The V and J ends lost 2 bases and 3 bases respectively, with 17 bases between them. CDR1 and CDR2 from the germline V gene are SGHDN and FVKESK. The CDR3 is 16 amino acids. Here the CDR3 reads CASSQQDYYQGYEQYF. The CDR3 nucleotides read TGTGCCAGCAGCCAACAGGATTATTACCAAGGCTACGAGCAGTACTTC.

This clone came up once. The chain recombines TRBV6-5 with TRBJ2-5; D may be TRBD2 (5 bases). The CDR3 totals 14 residues. The V and J ends lost 3 bases and 5 bases respectively, with 13 bases between them. Germline CDR1 MNHEY, CDR2 SVGAGI. The CDR3 nucleotides are TGTGCCAGCAGTTATACAACCGGGATGGAGACCCAGTACTTC. Protein sequence: CASSYTTGMETQYF.

The chain recombines TRBV7-6 with TRBJ1-2; TRBD1 aligns across 8 bases. V lost 3 bases to trimming and J lost 4 bases; unmatched junction nucleotides: 4. CDR3 length: 14 amino acids. Germline CDR1 is SGHVS and CDR2 is FNYEAQ. The CDR3 protein is CASSLSGGSYGYTF. The CDR3 region has the DNA TGTGCCAGCAGCTTGTCAGGGGGCTCCTATGGCTACACCTTC.

This clone was found once. This chain links TRBV6-1 with TRBJ1-6; D gene uncertain. The V gene's germline CDR1 is MNHNS and CDR2 SASEGT. CDR3 length: 13 residues. V was cut by 7 bases and J by 10 bases, with 14 bases left in between. The CDR3 here is CASTPISRSPLHF. CDR3 DNA: TGTGCCAGCACCCCAATTAGTCGATCACCCCTCCACTTT.

This clone was detected only a few times. The genes are TRBV4-2 and TRBJ2-1, with D unresolved. V lost 1 base, J lost 0 bases, and 10 bases lay in between. The germline CDR1 and CDR2 sequences are LGHNA and YNFKEQ. This CDR3 has 16 amino acids. The CDR3 nucleotides read TGTGCCAGCAGCCAAGCCCTCTCGGGCTCCTACAATGAGCAGTTCTTC. It encodes CASSQALSGSYNEQFF.